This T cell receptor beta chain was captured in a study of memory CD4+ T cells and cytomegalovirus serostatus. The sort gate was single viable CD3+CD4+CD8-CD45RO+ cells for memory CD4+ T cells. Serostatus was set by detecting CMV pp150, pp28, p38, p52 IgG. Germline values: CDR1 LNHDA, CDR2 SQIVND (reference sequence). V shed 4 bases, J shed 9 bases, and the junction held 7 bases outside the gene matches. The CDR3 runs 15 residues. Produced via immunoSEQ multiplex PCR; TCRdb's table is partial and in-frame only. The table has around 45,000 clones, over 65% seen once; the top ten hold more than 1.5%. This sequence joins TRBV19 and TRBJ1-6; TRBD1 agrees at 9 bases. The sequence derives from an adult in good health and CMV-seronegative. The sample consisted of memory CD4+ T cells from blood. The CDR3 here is CASSNTGTGSSPLHF. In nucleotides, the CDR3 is TGTGCCAGTAGTAATACCGGGACAGGGAGTTCACCCCTCCACTTT.